This T cell receptor (beta chain) comes out of a study of blood T cell repertoires in COVID-19. Per the germline V gene, CDR1 is LNHDA and CDR2 is SQIVND (reference sequence). CDR3 length: 14 amino acids. Trimming removed 5 bases from V and 2 bases from J, with 10 bases in between. Assay: immunoSEQ multiplex PCR; the TCRdb copy retains only in-frame clones and omits some. The repertoire holds 55,000 to 70,000 clones, approximately 80% seen once, with approximately 20% in the top ten. Sequencing input: peripheral blood. The source is a human donor in a cohort sampled during active COVID-19. The V and J genes are TRBV19 and TRBJ1-5, with no clear D. The CDR3 nucleotides are TGTGCCAGTAGTCTGCGGGGTGGCAATCAGCCCCAGCATTTT. Its protein is CASSLRGGNQPQHF.